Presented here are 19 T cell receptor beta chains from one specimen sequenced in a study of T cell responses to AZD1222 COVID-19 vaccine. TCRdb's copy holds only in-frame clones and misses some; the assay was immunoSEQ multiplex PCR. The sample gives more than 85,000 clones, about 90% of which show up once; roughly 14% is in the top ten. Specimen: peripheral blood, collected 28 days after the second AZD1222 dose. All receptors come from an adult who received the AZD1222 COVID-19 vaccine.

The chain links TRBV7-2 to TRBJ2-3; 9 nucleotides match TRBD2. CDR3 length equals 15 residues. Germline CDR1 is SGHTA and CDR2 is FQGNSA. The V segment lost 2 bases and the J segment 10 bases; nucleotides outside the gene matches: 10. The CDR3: CASSLRLAGGPPQYF. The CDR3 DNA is TGTGCCAGCAGCTTACGACTTGCGGGGGGGCCGCCGCAGTATTTT.

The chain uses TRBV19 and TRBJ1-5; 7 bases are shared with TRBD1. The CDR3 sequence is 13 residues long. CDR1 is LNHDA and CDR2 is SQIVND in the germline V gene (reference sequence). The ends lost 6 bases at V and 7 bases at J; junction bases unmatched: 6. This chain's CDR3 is CASSLNRGQPQHF. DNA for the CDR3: TGTGCCAGTAGCCTAAACAGGGGACAGCCCCAGCATTTT.

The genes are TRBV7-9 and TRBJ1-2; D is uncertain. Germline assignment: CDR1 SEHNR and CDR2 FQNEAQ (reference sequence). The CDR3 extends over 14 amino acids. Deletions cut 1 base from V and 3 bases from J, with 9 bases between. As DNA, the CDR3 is TGTGCCAGCAGCTTAGTAGGTCTCTACTATGGCTACACCTTC. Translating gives CASSLVGLYYGYTF.

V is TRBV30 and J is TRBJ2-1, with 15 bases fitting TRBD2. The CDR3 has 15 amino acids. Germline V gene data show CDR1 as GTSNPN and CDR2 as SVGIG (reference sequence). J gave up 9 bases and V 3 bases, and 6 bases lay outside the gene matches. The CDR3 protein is CAWRRTSGRVGEQFF. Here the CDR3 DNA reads TGTGCCTGGAGGCGGACTAGCGGGAGGGTTGGTGAGCAGTTCTTC.

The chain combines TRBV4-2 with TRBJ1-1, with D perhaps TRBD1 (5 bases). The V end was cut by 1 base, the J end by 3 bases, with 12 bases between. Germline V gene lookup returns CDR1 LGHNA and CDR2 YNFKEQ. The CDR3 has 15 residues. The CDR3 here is CASSQGWDPDTEAFF. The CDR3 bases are TGTGCCAGCAGCCAAGGGTGGGACCCGGACACTGAAGCTTTCTTT.

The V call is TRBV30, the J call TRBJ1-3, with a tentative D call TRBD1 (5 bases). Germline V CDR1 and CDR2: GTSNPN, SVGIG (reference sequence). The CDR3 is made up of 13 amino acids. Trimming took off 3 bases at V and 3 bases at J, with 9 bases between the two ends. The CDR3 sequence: CAWRFRVGNTIYF. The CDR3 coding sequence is TGTGCCTGGAGATTCAGGGTTGGAAACACCATATATTTT.

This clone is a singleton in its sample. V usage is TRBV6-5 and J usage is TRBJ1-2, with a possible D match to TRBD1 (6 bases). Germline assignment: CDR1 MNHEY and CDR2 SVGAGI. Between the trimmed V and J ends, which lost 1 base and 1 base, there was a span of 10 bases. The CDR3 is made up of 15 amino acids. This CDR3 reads CASSYWGRGNYGYTF. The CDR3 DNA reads TGTGCCAGCAGTTACTGGGGGCGCGGTAACTATGGCTACACCTTC.

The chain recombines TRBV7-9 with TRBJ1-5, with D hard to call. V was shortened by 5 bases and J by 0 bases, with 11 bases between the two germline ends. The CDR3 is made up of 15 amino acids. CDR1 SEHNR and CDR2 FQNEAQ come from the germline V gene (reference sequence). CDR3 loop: CASSAGLDSNQPQHF. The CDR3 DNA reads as TGTGCCAGCAGCGCCGGACTCGATAGCAATCAGCCCCAGCATTTT. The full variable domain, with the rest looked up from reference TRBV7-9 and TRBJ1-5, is DTGVSQNPRHKITKRGQNVTFRCDPISEHNRLYWYRQTLGQGPEFLTYFQNEAQLEKSRLLSDRFSAERPKGSFSTLEIQRTEQGDSAMYLCASSAGLDSNQPQHFGDGTRLSIL.

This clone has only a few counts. CDR3 sequence reads: CASSLVDRVNEKLFF. The CDR3 coding sequence is TGTGCCAGCAGTTTGGTCGACAGGGTTAATGAAAAACTGTTTTTT. V usage is TRBV28 and J usage is TRBJ1-4, with 7 bases matching TRBD1. CDR1 is MDHEN and CDR2 is SYDVKM in the germline V gene. CDR3 size: 15 residues. V gave up 3 bases and J gave up 4 bases; unmatched junction bases: 5.

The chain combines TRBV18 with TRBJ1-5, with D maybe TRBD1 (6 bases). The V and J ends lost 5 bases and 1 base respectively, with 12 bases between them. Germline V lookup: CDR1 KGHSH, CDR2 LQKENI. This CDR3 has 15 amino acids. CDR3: CASSTTGISNQPQHF. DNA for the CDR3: TGTGCCAGCTCAACCACAGGGATAAGCAATCAGCCCCAGCATTTT.

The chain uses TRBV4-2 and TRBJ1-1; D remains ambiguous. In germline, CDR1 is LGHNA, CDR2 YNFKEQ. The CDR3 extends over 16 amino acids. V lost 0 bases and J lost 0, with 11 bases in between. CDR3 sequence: CASSQDGSTMNTEAFF. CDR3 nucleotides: TGTGCCAGCAGCCAAGATGGGTCAACCATGAACACTGAAGCTTTCTTT.

CDR3 protein: CASSRAHDRAWNQPQHF. As DNA, the CDR3 is TGTGCCAGCAGTCGAGCCCACGACAGGGCGTGGAATCAGCCCCAGCATTTT. The chain links TRBV6-6 to TRBJ1-5; 7 bases are a match to TRBD1. V was clipped by 5 bases and J by 4 bases; unmatched bases: 14. Germline CDR1 MNHNY, CDR2 SVGAGI (reference sequence). The CDR3 totals 17 residues.

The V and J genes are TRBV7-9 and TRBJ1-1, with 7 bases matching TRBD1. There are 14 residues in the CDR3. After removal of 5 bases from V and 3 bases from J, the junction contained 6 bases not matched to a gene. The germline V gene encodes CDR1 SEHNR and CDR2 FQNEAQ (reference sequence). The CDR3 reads CASSLQGVYTEAFF. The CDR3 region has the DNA TGTGCCAGCAGCCTGCAGGGGGTCTACACTGAAGCTTTCTTT.

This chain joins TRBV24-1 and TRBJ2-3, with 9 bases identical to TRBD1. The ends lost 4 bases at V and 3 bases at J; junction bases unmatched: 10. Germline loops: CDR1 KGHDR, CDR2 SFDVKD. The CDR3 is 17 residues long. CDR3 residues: CATSDFAQGARTDTQYF. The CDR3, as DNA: TGTGCCACCAGTGACTTCGCACAGGGGGCTCGAACAGATACGCAGTATTTT.

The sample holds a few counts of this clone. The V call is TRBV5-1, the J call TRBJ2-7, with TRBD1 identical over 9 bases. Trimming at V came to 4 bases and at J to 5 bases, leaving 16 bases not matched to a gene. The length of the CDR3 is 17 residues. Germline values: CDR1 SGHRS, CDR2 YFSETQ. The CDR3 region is CASSTWGRGQGGHEQYF. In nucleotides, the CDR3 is TGCGCCAGCAGCACCTGGGGTAGGGGACAGGGTGGGCACGAGCAGTACTTC.

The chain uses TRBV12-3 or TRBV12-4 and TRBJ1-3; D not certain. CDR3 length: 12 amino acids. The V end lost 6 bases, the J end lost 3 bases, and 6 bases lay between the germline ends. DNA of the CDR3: TGTGCCAGCAGGGAGGGTGGAAACACCATATATTTT. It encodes CASREGGNTIYF.

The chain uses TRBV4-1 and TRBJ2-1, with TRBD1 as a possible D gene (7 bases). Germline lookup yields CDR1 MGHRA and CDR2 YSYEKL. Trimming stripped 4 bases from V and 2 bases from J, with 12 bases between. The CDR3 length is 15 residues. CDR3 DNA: TGCGCCAGCAGCCCAGACAGGGAGGCCTACAATGAGCAGTTCTTC. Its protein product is CASSPDREAYNEQFF.

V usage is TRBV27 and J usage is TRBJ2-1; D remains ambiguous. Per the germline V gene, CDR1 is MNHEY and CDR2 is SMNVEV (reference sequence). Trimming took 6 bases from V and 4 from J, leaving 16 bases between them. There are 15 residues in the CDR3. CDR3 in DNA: TGTGCCAGCAGCCCCTCTGGTGTTCCTTACAATGAGCAGTTCTTC. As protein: CASSPSGVPYNEQFF.

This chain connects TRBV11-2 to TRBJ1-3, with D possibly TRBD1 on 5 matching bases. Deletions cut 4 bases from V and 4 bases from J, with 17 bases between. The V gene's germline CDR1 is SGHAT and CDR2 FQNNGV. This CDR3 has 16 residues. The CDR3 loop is CASSSRVQVLGNTIYF. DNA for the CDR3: TGTGCCAGCAGCTCTAGGGTACAGGTCCTCGGAAACACCATATATTTT.